This T cell receptor beta chain was retrieved from a study of CD8 T cells in ankylosing spondylitis (dated by TCRdb to 2017 to 2019). Describing the broader study: The study profiled T cell receptor beta repertoires in healthy donors and ankylosing spondylitis patients to find disease-linked TCR variants. Samples of peripheral blood were taken, and for ankylosing spondylitis patients, synovial fluid was collected as well. The whole study cohort included roughly 110 healthy donors and some 27 ankylosing spondylitis patients. The paper as a whole reports these results and caveats: According to the report, matched synovial fluid samples from ankylosing spondylitis patients were significantly enriched for the disease-linked clones. The disease-linked clones showed a CD8+ phenotype and occurred at relatively low frequencies in peripheral blood. Blood from ankylosing spondylitis patients appeared to be characterized by a TCR beta motif made up of several highly homologous amino acid variants. Some TCR beta motif variants had previously been reported in synovial fluid and blood of reactive arthritis patients, which suggested common disease-initiation mechanisms.

The germline V gene sets CDR1 to MGHDK and CDR2 to SYGVNS. V loses 6 bases at its end and J loses 7 bases; junction bases beyond the gene matches: 11. Including the terminal cysteine and phenylalanine, the CDR3 comprises 15 residues. Solely the CDR3 DNA is kept, with 45 bases framed from the first base. Sequencing instrument: Illumina HiSeq 2500. Quantitative 5'-RACE with molecular barcodes was the method used to prepare the TCR beta libraries. From the authors' description of their analysis: Disease-linked TCR variants were identified with a new computational method built on a probabilistic model of VDJ rearrangement. Using fastp at Q25 and MiXCR, TCRdb reprocessed the public reads and kept productive beta chains. Each record represents a unique CDR3 protein, reported with the most common genes and DNA among its rows. TCRdb's processing, not the authors' own work, is the source of the V and J calls. The sample contains about 150,000 distinct CDR3 sequences, under 35% of them found a single time. The top ten hold around 6% of the sample.

Synovial fluid samples were matched to blood samples from the same ankylosing spondylitis patients. This clonotype was detected only a few times. Its cognate antigen has yet to be identified. No base quality values were provided; no much bigger clone lies one nucleotide off. The clonotype was recovered from a male donor with ankylosing spondylitis. The chain is encoded by TRBV25-1 joined to TRBJ1-2, with 10 junctional bases fitting TRBD1. The sample was synovial fluid, either unsorted or a sorted T cell fraction (not recorded which). The nucleotide sequence reads as follows: TGTGCCAGCAGGGACAACGACAGGGGGCCGTTTGGCTACACCTTC. Translation gives CASRDNDRGPFGYTF.